The 10 T cell receptor beta chains below were found in one sample sequenced in a study of CXCR3-negative and CXCR3-positive naive CD8 T cells. Regarding the study as a whole: More hydrophobic TRB CDR3s occurred in CXCR3-positive than in CXCR3-negative naive cells.

The method, 5' RACE with UMI labels, was used to prepare the TRB cDNA libraries. For each CDR3 protein, TCRdb gives one entry from its re-call of the 5' RACE reads, without DNA. Recorded for this sample: over 5,500 distinct CDR3 sequences. The antigens for these receptors are not known. The sequenced sample consisted of naive CXCR3+ CD8+ T cells from blood. Indicated subset: CD45RO-CCR7+CD27+CD95- naive CD8+ T cells expressing CXCR3 (TNR3+). These receptors were obtained from a human donor in good health. Some clones in this sample may be carry-over from other donors' samples.

According to its frequency, this clonotype is medium-sized (0.01 to 0.1%). This CDR3 is CASTFASDVRYGYTF. J is TRBJ1-2 and V is TRBV27. The CDR3 spans 15 residues. The V gene's germline CDR1 is MNHEY and CDR2 SMNVEV (reference sequence).

Considering frequency, this clonotype is medium-sized (0.01 to 0.1%). The chain employs TRBV6-5 and TRBJ2-1; TCRdb names TRBD1, which stays unverified in the absence of DNA. Germline V lookup: CDR1 MNHEY, CDR2 SVGAGI. The CDR3 has 15 amino acids. The CDR3 sequence: CASSPQPGVEEEQFF.

The chain is built from TRBV5-1 and TRBJ1-1; TCRdb lists TRBD1, though no DNA is available to test this call. The CDR3 sequence is 15 residues long. Germline V gene data show CDR1 as SGHRS and CDR2 as YFSETQ. CDR3 protein: CASSYRGQGNTEAFF.

This clonotype is classed as medium-sized by frequency. The V gene is TRBV29-1, the J gene TRBJ2-1; TCRdb's D call, TRBD2, is unchecked because there is no DNA. The germline V gene encodes CDR1 SQVTM and CDR2 ANQGSEA. The CDR3 totals 14 residues. The CDR3 is CSALGTSGYNEQFF.

By frequency, this clonotype registers medium-sized. This chain connects TRBV21-1 to TRBJ1-5. TRBV21-1 is shown as a pseudogene. This CDR3 spans 14 amino acids. CDR3 sequence reads: CASSKRRVRQPQHF.

In terms of frequency, this clonotype is medium-sized. The chain uses TRBV4-1 and TRBJ2-1. CDR1 and CDR2 (germline): MGHRA, YSYEKL. CDR3 size: 13 residues. This chain's CDR3 is CASSQGPEHEQFF.

This clonotype ranks as medium-sized (0.01 to 0.1%) in terms of frequency. The chain has TRBV10-3 and TRBJ1-4; with no DNA, the TCRdb D assignment of TRBD1 cannot be verified. Germline V gene lookup returns CDR1 ENHRY and CDR2 SYGVKD. CDR3 length: 15 amino acids. The CDR3 is CAISESTVTPGGLFF.

The V gene is TRBV5-1, the J gene TRBJ2-5; the TRBD2 assignment by TCRdb is unverifiable without DNA. The length of the CDR3 is 12 residues. Germline-derived CDR1 and CDR2 are SGHRS and YFSETQ. The CDR3 loop reads CASRPIGETQYF.

The V and J genes are TRBV18 and TRBJ2-7; the TCRdb D gene call, TRBD2, has no DNA to confirm it. This CDR3 spans 15 amino acids. CDR1 is KGHSH, CDR2 LQKENI, per germline. CDR3 protein: CASSPRGAGVGEQYF.

According to its frequency, this clonotype is medium-sized. The rearrangement uses TRBV7-9 and TRBJ1-1. The CDR3 is made up of 11 amino acids. The germline CDR1 and CDR2 sequences are SEHNR and FQNEAQ (reference sequence). CDR3 sequence: CASGLGTEAFF.